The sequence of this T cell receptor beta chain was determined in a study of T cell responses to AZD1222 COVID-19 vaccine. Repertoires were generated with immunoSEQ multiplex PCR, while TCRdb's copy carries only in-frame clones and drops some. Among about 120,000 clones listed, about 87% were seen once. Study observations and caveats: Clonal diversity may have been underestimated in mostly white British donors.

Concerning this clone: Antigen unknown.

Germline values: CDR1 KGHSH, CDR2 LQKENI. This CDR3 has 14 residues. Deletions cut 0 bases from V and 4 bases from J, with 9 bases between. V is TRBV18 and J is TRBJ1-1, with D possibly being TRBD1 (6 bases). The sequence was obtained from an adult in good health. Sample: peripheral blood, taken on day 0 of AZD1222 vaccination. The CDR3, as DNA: TGTGCCAGCTCACCACCGAAGGGGGTCACTGAAGCTTTCTTT. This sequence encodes CASSPPKGVTEAFF. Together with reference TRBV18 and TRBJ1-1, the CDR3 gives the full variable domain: NAGVMQNPRHLVRRRGQEARLRCSPMKGHSHVYWYRQLPEEGLKFMVYLQKENIIDESGMPKERFSAEFPKEGPSILRIQQVVRGDSAAYFCASSPPKGVTEAFFGQGTRLTVV.